What follows describes a single T cell receptor beta chain. This sample was taken from a study of OX40 agonist ivuxolimab in advanced cancers. CDR1 is WNHNN and CDR2 is SYGVQD in the germline V gene (reference sequence). The CDR3 is 15 residues long. Trimming stripped 5 bases from V and 4 bases from J, with 16 bases between. Method: immunoSEQ multiplex PCR; TCRdb's copy keeps in-frame clones and lacks some. The sample contains some 69,000 clones, 80% to 90% of which appear only once. Sequencing was performed on CD4+ or CD8+ T cells sorted from blood, taken in a trial of the OX40 agonist ivuxolimab. This chain joins TRBV10-1 and TRBJ2-3; D possibly corresponds to TRBD1 (5 bases). The TCR was taken from an adult with an advanced solid tumor such as melanoma, head and neck, liver or kidney cancer. The CDR3 coding sequence is TGCGCCAGCAGTAACCCCGCGGAACAGGCAGATACGCAGTATTTT. Translated, it gives CASSNPAEQADTQYF.